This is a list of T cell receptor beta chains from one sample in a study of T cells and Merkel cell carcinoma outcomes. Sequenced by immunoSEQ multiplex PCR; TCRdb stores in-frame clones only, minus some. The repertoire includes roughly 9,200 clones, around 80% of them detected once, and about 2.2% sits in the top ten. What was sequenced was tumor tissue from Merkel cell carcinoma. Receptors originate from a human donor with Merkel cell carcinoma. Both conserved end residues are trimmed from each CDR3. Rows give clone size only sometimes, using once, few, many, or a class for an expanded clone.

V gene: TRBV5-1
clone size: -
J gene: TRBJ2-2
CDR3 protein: ASGPLGQGAVGELF

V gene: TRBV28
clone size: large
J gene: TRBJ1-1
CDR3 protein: ASSLRRTGETEAF

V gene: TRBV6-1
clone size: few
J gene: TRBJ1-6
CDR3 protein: GTGPYNSPLH

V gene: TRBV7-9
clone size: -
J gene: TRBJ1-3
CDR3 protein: ASLQGSGNTIY

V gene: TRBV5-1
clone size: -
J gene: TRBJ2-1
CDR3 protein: ASSLGNRGRIHEQF

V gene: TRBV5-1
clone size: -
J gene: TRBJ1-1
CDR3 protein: ASSPQGAPQARTEAF

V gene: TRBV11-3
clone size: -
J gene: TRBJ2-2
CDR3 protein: ASSLDSVNTGELF

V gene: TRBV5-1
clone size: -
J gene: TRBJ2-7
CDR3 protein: ASSLGGILSREQY

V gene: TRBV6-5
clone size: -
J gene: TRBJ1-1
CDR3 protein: ASSSSPRGGTEAF

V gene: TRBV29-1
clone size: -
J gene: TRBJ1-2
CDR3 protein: SVGPLRGGYT

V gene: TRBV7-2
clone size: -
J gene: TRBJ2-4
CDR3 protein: ASSSRDRENIQY

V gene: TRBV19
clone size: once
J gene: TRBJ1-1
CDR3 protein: ASRHRNTEAF

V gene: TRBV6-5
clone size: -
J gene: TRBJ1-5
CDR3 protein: ASSYVSVNQPQH

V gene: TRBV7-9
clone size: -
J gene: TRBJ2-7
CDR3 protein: ASSSRGSHEQY

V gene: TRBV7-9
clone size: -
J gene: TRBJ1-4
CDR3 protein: ASSFWAGGTTNEKLF

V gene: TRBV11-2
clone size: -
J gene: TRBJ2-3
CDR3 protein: ASSSESDTQY

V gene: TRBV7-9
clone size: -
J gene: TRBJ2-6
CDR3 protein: ASSYSGVGANVLT

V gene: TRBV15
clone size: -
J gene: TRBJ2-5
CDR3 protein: ATSGGGEGEETQY

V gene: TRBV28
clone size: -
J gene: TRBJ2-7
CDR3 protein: ASSLSHPPTGIGVYEQY

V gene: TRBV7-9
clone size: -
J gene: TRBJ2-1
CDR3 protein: ASSLTSPSYNEQF

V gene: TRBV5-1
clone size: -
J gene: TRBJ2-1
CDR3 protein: ASSLGDSYNEQF

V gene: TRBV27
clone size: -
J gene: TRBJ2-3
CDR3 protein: ASSLKFGDTQY

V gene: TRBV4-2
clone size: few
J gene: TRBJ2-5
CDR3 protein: ASSPGGVAQYQETQY

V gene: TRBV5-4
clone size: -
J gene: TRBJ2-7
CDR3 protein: ASSHRKTGFSYEQY

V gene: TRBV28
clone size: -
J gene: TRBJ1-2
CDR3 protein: ASSLGWYGYT

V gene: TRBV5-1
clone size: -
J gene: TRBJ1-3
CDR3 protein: ASSQTGTGFGNTIY

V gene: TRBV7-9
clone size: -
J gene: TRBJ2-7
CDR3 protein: ASSSAGRYEQY

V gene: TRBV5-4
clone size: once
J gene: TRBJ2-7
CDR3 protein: ASKAGGNSYEQY

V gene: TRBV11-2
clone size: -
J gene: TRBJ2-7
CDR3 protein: ASSPQGAYEQY

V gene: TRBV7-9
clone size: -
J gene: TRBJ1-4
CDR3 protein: ASSETGGINEKLF

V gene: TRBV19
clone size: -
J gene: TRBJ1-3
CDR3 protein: ASSKARDSGNTIY

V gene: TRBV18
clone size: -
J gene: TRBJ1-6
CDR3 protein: ASSPTGLRSPLH

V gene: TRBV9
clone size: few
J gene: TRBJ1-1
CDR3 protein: ASSASMNTEAF